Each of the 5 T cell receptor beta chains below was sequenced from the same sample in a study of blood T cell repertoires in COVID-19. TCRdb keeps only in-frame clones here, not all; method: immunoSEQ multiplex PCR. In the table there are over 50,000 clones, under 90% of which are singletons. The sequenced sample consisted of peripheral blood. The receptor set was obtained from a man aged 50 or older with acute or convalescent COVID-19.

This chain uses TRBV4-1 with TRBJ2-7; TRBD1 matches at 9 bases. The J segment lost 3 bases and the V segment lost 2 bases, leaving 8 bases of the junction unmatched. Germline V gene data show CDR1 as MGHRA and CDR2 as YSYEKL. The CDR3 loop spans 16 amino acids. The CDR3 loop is CASSQLWDRVVYEQYF. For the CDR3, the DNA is TGCGCCAGCAGCCAACTTTGGGACAGGGTGGTCTACGAGCAGTACTTC.

The CDR3 DNA is TGTGCCAGCGCGCAGGGGGCTAACGGGAACACTGAAGCTTTCTTT. This translates into CASAQGANGNTEAFF. The rearrangement joins TRBV6-5 to TRBJ1-1, with 8 bases fitting TRBD1. The germline V gene encodes CDR1 MNHEY and CDR2 SVGAGI. Germline trimming cut 8 bases from V and 1 base from J; bases unmatched to any gene: 9. CDR3 size: 15 residues.

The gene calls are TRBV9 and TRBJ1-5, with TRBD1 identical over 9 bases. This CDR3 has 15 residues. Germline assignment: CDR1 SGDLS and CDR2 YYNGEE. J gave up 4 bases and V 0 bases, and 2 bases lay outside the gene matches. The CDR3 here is CASSVDGTGNQPQHF. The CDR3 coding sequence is TGTGCCAGCAGCGTAGACGGGACAGGGAATCAGCCCCAGCATTTT.

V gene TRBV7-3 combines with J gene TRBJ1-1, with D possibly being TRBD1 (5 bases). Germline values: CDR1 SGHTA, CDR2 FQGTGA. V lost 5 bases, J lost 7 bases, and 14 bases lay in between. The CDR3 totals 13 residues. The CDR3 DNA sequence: TGTGCCAGCAGCCCCCGCGGGGGGAGTGAAGCTTTCTTT. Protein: CASSPRGGSEAFF.

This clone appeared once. CDR3 loop: CASSIDQKTRPRAFF. DNA of the CDR3: TGTGCCAGTAGTATAGATCAGAAGACAAGACCCAGAGCTTTCTTT. The V gene is TRBV19, the J gene TRBJ1-1; D remains ambiguous. Trimming removed 0 bases at V and 10 bases at J, with 18 bases between. Looked up from germline, CDR1 is LNHDA and CDR2 is SQIVND (reference sequence). There are 15 residues in the CDR3.